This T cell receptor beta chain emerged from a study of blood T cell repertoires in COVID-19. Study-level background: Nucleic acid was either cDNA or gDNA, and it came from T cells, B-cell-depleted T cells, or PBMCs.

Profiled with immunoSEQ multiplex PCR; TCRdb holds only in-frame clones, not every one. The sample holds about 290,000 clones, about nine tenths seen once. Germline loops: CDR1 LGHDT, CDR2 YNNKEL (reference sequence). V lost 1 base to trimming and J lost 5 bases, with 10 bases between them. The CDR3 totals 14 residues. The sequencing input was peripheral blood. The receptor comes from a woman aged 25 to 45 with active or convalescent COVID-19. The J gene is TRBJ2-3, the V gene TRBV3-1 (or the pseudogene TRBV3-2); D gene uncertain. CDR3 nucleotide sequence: TGTGCCAGCAGCCAAGCCCGCGGAGAAGATACGCAGTATTTT. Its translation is CASSQARGEDTQYF.